This paragraph covers one TCR beta chain sequence. Its target is unknown. This record belongs to a study of identifying expanded T cells in peripheral blood. The data were produced by immunoSEQ multiplex PCR, yet TCRdb's version contains in-frame clones alone and is incomplete. The sample yields around 95,000 clones, 80% to 90% seen once. Trimming removed 1 base from V and 8 bases from J; junction bases left unmatched: 5. The CDR3 covers 14 residues. From germline, CDR1 is MNHNS and CDR2 SASEGT. Collection occurred without any documented infections or immune events in donors. Study-wide results and limits: About 1.2 clones differed between technical replicates, versus approximately 17 and 20 over time. Across healthy donors, higher total template counts meant significantly greater approximately two-week count variance.

Sample: blood. The gene calls are TRBV6-1 and TRBJ1-3; TRBD1 matches at 7 bases. This TCR was sampled from a person aged 18-70 years in good health. The CDR3, as DNA: TGTGCCAGCAGTGAAGGACAGGGAGAAGACACCATATATTTT. This gives the protein CASSEGQGEDTIYF.